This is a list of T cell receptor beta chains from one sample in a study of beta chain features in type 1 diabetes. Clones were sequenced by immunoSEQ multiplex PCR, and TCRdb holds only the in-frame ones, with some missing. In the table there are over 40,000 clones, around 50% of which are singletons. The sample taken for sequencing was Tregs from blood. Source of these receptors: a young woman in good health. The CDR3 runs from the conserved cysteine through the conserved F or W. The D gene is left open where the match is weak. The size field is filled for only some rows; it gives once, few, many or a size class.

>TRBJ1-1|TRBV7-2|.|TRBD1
CASSLTPSTGGTEAFF
TGTGCCAGCAGCTTGACCCCAAGTACAGGGGGGACTGAAGCTTTCTTT
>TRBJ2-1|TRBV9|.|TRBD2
CASSVELAGVWPYNEQFF
TGTGCCAGCAGCGTAGAGTTAGCGGGAGTGTGGCCCTACAATGAGCAGTTCTTC
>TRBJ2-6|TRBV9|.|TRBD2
CASSSPGGSGANVLTF
TGTGCCAGCAGCTCACCGGGGGGCTCTGGGGCCAACGTCCTGACTTTC
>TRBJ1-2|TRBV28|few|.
CASSQDGYTF
TGTGCCAGCAGTCAGGATGGCTACACCTTC
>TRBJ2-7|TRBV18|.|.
CASSPVKLVGQKQYF
TGTGCCAGCTCACCAGTTAAACTAGTCGGCCAAAAGCAGTACTTC
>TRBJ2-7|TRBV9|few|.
CASSGLTSYEQYF
TGTGCCAGCAGTGGATTGACTAGTTACGAGCAGTACTTC
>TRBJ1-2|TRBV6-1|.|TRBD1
CASSRQGNYGYTF
TGTGCCAGCAGTAGACAGGGGAACTATGGCTACACCTTC
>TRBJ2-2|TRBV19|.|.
CASSPGLNTGELFF
TGTGCCAGTAGTCCTGGACTAAACACCGGGGAGCTGTTTTTT
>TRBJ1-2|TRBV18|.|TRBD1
CASSGTDNYGYTF
TGTGCCAGCTCAGGGACAGATAACTATGGCTACACCTTC
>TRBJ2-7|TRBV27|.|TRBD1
CASSYRGSSYEQYF
TGTGCCAGCAGTTACAGGGGGAGCTCCTACGAGCAGTACTTC
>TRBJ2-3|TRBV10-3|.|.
CAISEMESTDTQYF
TGTGCCATCAGTGAGATGGAGAGCACAGATACGCAGTATTTT
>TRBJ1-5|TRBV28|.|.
CASSLVRGYSNQPQHF
TGTGCCAGCAGTTTAGTTAGGGGCTATAGCAATCAGCCCCAGCATTTT
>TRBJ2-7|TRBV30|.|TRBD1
CAWRLQGPTEQYF
TGTGCCTGGAGGCTACAGGGGCCGACCGAGCAGTACTTC
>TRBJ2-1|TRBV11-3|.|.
CASSLDRGAGYNEQFF
TGTGCCAGCAGCTTAGATCGTGGGGCAGGTTACAATGAGCAGTTCTTC
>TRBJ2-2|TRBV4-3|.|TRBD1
CASSQALRGHTGELFF
TGCGCCAGCAGCCAAGCCCTCAGGGGGCACACCGGGGAGCTGTTTTTT
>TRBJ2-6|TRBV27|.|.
CASSPKQGSGANVLTF
TGTGCCAGCAGTCCCAAACAGGGTTCTGGGGCCAACGTCCTGACTTTC
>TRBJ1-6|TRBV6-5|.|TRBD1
CASRRQGNSPLHF
TGTGCCAGCAGAAGACAGGGCAATTCACCCCTCCACTTT
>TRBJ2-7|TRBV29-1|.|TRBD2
CSAPGPGPGGEQYF
TGCAGCGCCCCTGGACCGGGACCGGGAGGCGAGCAGTACTTC
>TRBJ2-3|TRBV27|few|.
CASSLNPVPVTQYF
TGTGCCAGCAGTTTAAATCCGGTGCCGGTTACGCAGTATTTT
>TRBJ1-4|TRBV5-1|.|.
CASSLAGGTTNEKLFF
TGCGCCAGCAGCTTGGCCGGGGGGACAACTAATGAAAAACTGTTTTTT
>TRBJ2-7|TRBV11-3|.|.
CASSLRGFGDEQYF
TGTGCCAGCAGCTTACGAGGGTTCGGGGATGAGCAGTACTTC
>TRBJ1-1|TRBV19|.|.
CASSRTVKSDTEAFF
TGTGCCAGTAGTAGAACAGTGAAATCGGACACTGAAGCTTTCTTT
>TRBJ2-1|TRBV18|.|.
CASSQLQGYEQFF
TGTGCCAGCTCGCAACTTCAGGGTTATGAGCAGTTCTTC
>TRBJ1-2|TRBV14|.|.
CASSQDVFRAASGGYTF
TGTGCCAGCAGCCAAGATGTTTTTAGGGCCGCCTCGGGGGGCTACACCTTC
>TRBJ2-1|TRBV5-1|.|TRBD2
CASSLDLAGGLGNEQFF
TGCGCCAGCAGCTTGGACCTAGCGGGAGGGCTTGGCAATGAGCAGTTCTTC
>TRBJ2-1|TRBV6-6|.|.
CASSYSGTYNEQFF
TGTGCCAGCAGTTACTCCGGGACTTACAATGAGCAGTTCTTC
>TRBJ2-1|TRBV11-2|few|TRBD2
CASSTGLAGGLEQFF
TGTGCCAGCAGCACAGGACTAGCGGGAGGGCTTGAGCAGTTCTTC
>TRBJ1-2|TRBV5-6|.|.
CASSYVGTRTNYGYTF
TGTGCCAGCAGCTACGTGGGGACACGAACAAACTATGGCTACACCTTC
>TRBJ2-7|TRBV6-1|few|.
CASSVRQDRYEQYF
TGTGCCAGCAGTGTAAGGCAGGATCGCTACGAGCAGTACTTC
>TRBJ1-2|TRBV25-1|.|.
CASSAGNYGYTF
TGTGCCAGCAGTGCAGGGAACTATGGCTACACCTTC
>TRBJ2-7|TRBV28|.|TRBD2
CASSDVVVAGVPIPYEQYF
TGTGCCAGCAGTGATGTTGTAGTAGCGGGAGTGCCGATCCCCTACGAGCAGTACTTC
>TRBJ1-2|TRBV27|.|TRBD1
CASSLQGQGIGYTF
TGTGCCAGCAGTTTACAGGGACAGGGGATTGGCTACACCTTC
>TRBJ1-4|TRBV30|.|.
CAWSVQGQKLFF
TGTGCCTGGAGTGTACAGGGCCAAAAACTGTTTTTT
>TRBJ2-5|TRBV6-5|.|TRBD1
CASSRDRQETQYF
TGTGCCAGCAGTCGGGACAGACAAGAGACCCAGTACTTC
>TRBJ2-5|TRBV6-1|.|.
CASSEILGQETQYF
TGTGCCAGCAGTGAAATCCTAGGACAAGAGACCCAGTACTTC
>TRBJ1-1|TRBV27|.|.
CASSPLGGKGTEAFF
TGTGCCAGCAGTCCCCTGGGGGGGAAGGGGACTGAAGCTTTCTTT
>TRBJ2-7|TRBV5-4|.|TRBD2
CASSLARGRVSGNYEQYF
TGTGCCAGCAGCTTGGCTCGTGGTCGGGTTAGCGGGAACTACGAGCAGTACTTC
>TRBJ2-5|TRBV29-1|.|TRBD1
CSVEGQGMGETQYF
TGCAGCGTTGAGGGACAGGGCATGGGCGAGACCCAGTACTTC